Presented here are 17 T cell receptor beta chains from one specimen sequenced in a study of blood T cell repertoires in COVID-19. Generated by immunoSEQ multiplex PCR, the TCRdb table keeps only in-frame clones and is missing some. Among 250,000 to 400,000 clones, approximately 81% were seen once, and the ten largest hold about 2%. The sequenced sample was PBMCs or T cells enriched from blood (not recorded which). The receptors derive from a woman aged 30 to 39 who had been exposed to COVID-19.

The chain recombines TRBV25-1 with TRBJ2-3; a weak D match, TRBD1 (5 bases). Trimming stripped 6 bases from V and 1 base from J, with 11 bases between. This CDR3 region has 14 residues. Germline V gene sequence: CDR1 MGHDK, CDR2 SYGVNS. CDR3 in amino acids: CASRRGGGTDTQYF. The DNA for the CDR3 is TGTGCCAGCAGAAGGGGCGGAGGCACAGATACGCAGTATTTT.

This chain links TRBV28 with TRBJ2-3, with D possibly TRBD1 on 5 matching bases. The CDR3 runs 13 residues. CDR1 and CDR2 (germline): MDHEN, SYDVKM. Trimming removed 6 bases at V and 1 base at J, with 8 bases between. The CDR3 reads CASRSQGTDTQYF. As DNA, the CDR3 is TGTGCCAGCAGATCACAGGGCACAGATACGCAGTATTTT.

V and J are TRBV2 and TRBJ2-4; D is perhaps TRBD1 (5 bases). V lost 4 bases and J lost 5, with 15 bases in between. CDR1 is SNHLY, CDR2 FYNNEI, per germline. There are 15 residues in the CDR3. The CDR3: CASSVGRAVQNIQYF. The CDR3 nucleotides read TGTGCCAGCAGTGTCGGCAGGGCGGTTCAAAACATTCAGTACTTC.

CDR3 residues: CASSSSGGSYNEQFF. The CDR3 nucleotides are TGTGCCAGCAGCTCCAGCGGGGGCTCCTACAATGAGCAGTTCTTC. The chain recombines TRBV6-5 with TRBJ2-1, with 8 positions matching TRBD2. Germline assignment: CDR1 MNHEY and CDR2 SVGAGI. The CDR3 length is 15 residues. The V and J ends lost 6 bases and 0 bases, in that order; junction bases with no gene match: 4.

The CDR3 protein is CASSRVLSYTF. In DNA, the CDR3 is TGTGCCAGCAGCCGAGTTTTGAGCTACACCTTC. V and J are TRBV21-1 and TRBJ1-2. TRBV21-1 counts as a pseudogene. This CDR3 comprises 11 residues.

The chain uses TRBV5-1 and TRBJ1-1; D is ambiguous. CDR3 length: 12 residues. Deletions cut 2 bases from V and 7 bases from J, with 9 bases between. CDR1 and CDR2 (germline): SGHRS, YFSETQ. The CDR3 reads CASSLWGVEAFF. The CDR3 nucleotides read TGCGCCAGCAGCTTATGGGGAGTTGAAGCTTTCTTT.

The chain joins TRBV5-6 to TRBJ1-1; D may be TRBD1 (6 bases). This CDR3 region has 15 residues. The germline CDR1 and CDR2 sequences are SGHDT and YYEEEE. The ends were cut back, 5 bases at V and 1 base at J, with 15 bases in the middle. The chain's CDR3 is CASSLGTGRNTEAFF. The CDR3 DNA reads as TGTGCCAGCAGTCTGGGAACAGGGAGGAACACTGAAGCTTTCTTT.

V gene TRBV27 combines with J gene TRBJ2-2; D might be TRBD1 (6 bases). Trimming pared 2 bases from V and 7 bases from J, leaving 14 bases between. From germline, CDR1 is MNHEY and CDR2 SMNVEV (reference sequence). This CDR3 region has 15 residues. CDR3 loop: CASSLLGQGIGELFF. In nucleotides, the CDR3 is TGTGCCAGCAGTTTACTAGGGCAGGGGATCGGGGAGCTGTTTTTT.

The V call is TRBV28, the J call TRBJ1-2, with unresolved D. Germline V CDR1 and CDR2: MDHEN, SYDVKM. CDR3 size: 12 residues. Trimming cost V 10 bases and J 0 bases, with 9 bases left between them. The CDR3 DNA is TGTGCCACCCGTTCTACTAACTATGGCTACACCTTC. Residues: CATRSTNYGYTF.

This clone has only one observation. The V gene is TRBV5-4, the J gene TRBJ1-1, with D hard to call. CDR3 size: 15 residues. V was trimmed by 6 bases and J by 1 base, leaving 16 bases between them. Germline lookup yields CDR1 SGHNT and CDR2 YYREEE (reference sequence). CDR3 sequence (DNA): TGTGCCAGCACCAAGCGTCCCGCGGGGAACACTGAAGCTTTCTTT. Its translation is CASTKRPAGNTEAFF.

This chain uses TRBV28 with TRBJ1-1, with 7 bases matching TRBD1. This CDR3 region has 14 residues. The trim removed 5 bases at V and 4 bases at J, leaving 7 bases unmatched. CDR1 is MDHEN and CDR2 is SYDVKM in the germline V gene. The CDR3 bases are TGTGCCAGCAGTGAGACAGGGTGGGGCACTGAAGCTTTCTTT. It yields the protein CASSETGWGTEAFF.

V usage is TRBV19 and J usage is TRBJ2-2; TRBD2 matches at 16 bases. Trimming took 5 bases from V and 8 from J; bases not matched to a gene: 5. The CDR3 totals 16 residues. Germline V gene data show CDR1 as LNHDA and CDR2 as SQIVND (reference sequence). This chain's CDR3 is CASSPGTSGRGGELFF. In DNA, the CDR3 is TGTGCCAGTAGTCCCGGGACTAGCGGGAGGGGAGGGGAGCTGTTTTTT.

CDR3 bases: TGTGCCAGCAGCACTGCCGGGACAGGGACTTACGAGCAGTACTTC. It yields the protein CASSTAGTGTYEQYF. The chain employs TRBV5-5 and TRBJ2-7; 9 bases map to TRBD1. V shed 4 bases, J shed 4 bases, and the junction held 9 bases outside the gene matches. Germline lookup yields CDR1 SGHKS and CDR2 YYEKEE (reference sequence). The CDR3 covers 15 residues.

The CDR3 reads CASSLRQGTGQPQHF. The CDR3, as DNA: TGTGCCAGCAGTTTACGACAGGGTACCGGTCAGCCCCAGCATTTT. The chain joins TRBV6-5 to TRBJ1-5, with 7 bases fitting TRBD1. Germline assignment: CDR1 MNHEY and CDR2 SVGAGI. The CDR3 length is 15 residues. The junction had 9 bases not matched to a gene; V was cut back by 4 bases and J by 6 bases.

This clone is a singleton in its sample. The chain employs TRBV18 and TRBJ1-2; D unresolved. Germline lookup yields CDR1 KGHSH and CDR2 LQKENI. The CDR3 loop spans 15 amino acids. V shed 3 bases and J shed 6 bases, with 17 bases lying between them. The CDR3 sequence is CASSPGQSAKDGYTF. For the CDR3, the DNA is TGTGCCAGCTCACCTGGGCAGTCTGCGAAAGATGGCTACACCTTC. Full variable domain (outside the CDR3, taken from reference TRBV18 and TRBJ1-2): NAGVMQNPRHLVRRRGQEARLRCSPMKGHSHVYWYRQLPEEGLKFMVYLQKENIIDESGMPKERFSAEFPKEGPSILRIQQVVRGDSAAYFCASSPGQSAKDGYTFGSGTRLTVV.

This clone is a singleton in its sample. J is TRBJ1-1 and V is TRBV27; 7 nucleotides match TRBD1. CDR3 length: 14 amino acids. V lost 6 bases, J lost 1 base, and 5 bases stayed unmatched. CDR1 MNHEY and CDR2 SMNVEV come from the germline V gene (reference sequence). The CDR3, as DNA: TGTGCCAGCAGACTCCAGGGGGAGAACACTGAAGCTTTCTTT. Translation gives CASRLQGENTEAFF.

The V and J genes are TRBV7-2 and TRBJ1-4; 7 bases fit TRBD1. This CDR3 has 15 residues. Germline CDR1 and CDR2: SGHTA and FQGNSA. J lost 5 bases, V lost 4 bases, and 7 bases had no gene match. The CDR3 nucleotides are TGTGCCAGCAGCTCTCTGGACAGGAGAAATGAAAAACTGTTTTTT. Translation: CASSSLDRRNEKLFF.